The 19 T cell receptor beta chains presented below share a single source sample, sequenced in a study of T cells after yellow fever vaccination. TCRdb itself ran the 5' RACE reads through MiXCR, one entry per CDR3 protein. The sample shows 500,000 to 650,000 distinct CDR3 sequences, about 12% of them seen only once. Sample: PBMCs, taken on the day of the yellow fever booster vaccination. All receptors come from a man aged 25-40 years who received the YFV17D yellow fever vaccine.

This clonotype was seen only a few times. V gene TRBV19 combines with J gene TRBJ2-2; D gene unclear. Deletions cut 3 bases from V and 6 bases from J, with 8 bases between. The CDR3 runs 13 residues. Germline lookup yields CDR1 LNHDA and CDR2 SQIVND (reference sequence). CDR3 in DNA: TGTGCCAGTAGTATTTTAGCACCCGGGGAGCTGTTTTTT. Amino acids: CASSILAPGELFF.

This clonotype showed up just a few times. The V gene is TRBV7-2, the J gene TRBJ2-3; 8 nucleotides line up with TRBD1. This CDR3 region has 16 residues. Germline V gives CDR1 SGHTA, CDR2 FQGNSA. With V trimmed by 1 base and J by 2 bases, 5 bases remained unmatched. The chain's CDR3 is CASSLVGTGYTDTQYF. The CDR3 nucleotides are TGTGCCAGCAGCTTAGTGGGGACAGGCTACACAGATACGCAGTATTTT.

This clonotype was detected only a few times. V usage is TRBV27 and J usage is TRBJ2-4; D not certain. Germline-derived CDR1 and CDR2 are MNHEY and SMNVEV (reference sequence). The CDR3 loop spans 16 amino acids. V lost 6 bases to trimming and J lost 0 bases, with 15 bases between them. CDR3 DNA sequence: TGTGCCAGCAGCCCACGGGCAATTGAAGCCAAAAACATTCAGTACTTC. This translates into CASSPRAIEAKNIQYF.

This clonotype was seen only a few times. The CDR3 here is CASSPRQRDNEQYF. The CDR3 DNA sequence: TGTGCCAGCAGCCCTCGACAGAGGGACAACGAGCAGTACTTC. V is TRBV7-2 and J is TRBJ2-7; a weak D match, TRBD1 (6 bases). The V end was cut by 5 bases, the J end by 5 bases, with 16 bases between. Germline V gives CDR1 SGHTA, CDR2 FQGNSA. CDR3 size: 14 residues.

The V gene is TRBV19, the J gene TRBJ2-5, with D maybe TRBD2 (6 bases). The germline gives CDR1 LNHDA, CDR2 SQIVND (reference sequence). Trimming took 9 bases from V and 5 from J, leaving 13 bases between them. This CDR3 comprises 12 residues. Here the CDR3 reads CASRGTGETQYF. CDR3 coding DNA: TGTGCCAGCCGGGGGACGGGGGAGACCCAGTACTTC.

The chain recombines TRBV5-6 with TRBJ2-3; D is unresolved. Germline V gene sequence: CDR1 SGHDT, CDR2 YYEEEE. Trimming removed 0 bases from V and 2 bases from J, with 4 bases in between. The CDR3 consists of 13 residues. The CDR3 here is CASSLEATDTQYF. CDR3 sequence (DNA): TGTGCCAGCAGCTTGGAGGCCACAGATACGCAGTATTTT. Looking up the rest from reference TRBV5-6 and TRBJ2-3 gives the full variable domain: DAGVTQSPTHLIKTRGQQVTLRCSPKSGHDTVSWYQQALGQGPQFIFQYYEEEERQRGNFPDRFSGHQFPNYSSELNVNALLLGDSALYLCASSLEATDTQYFGPGTRLTVL.

This chain uses TRBV24-1 with TRBJ2-4, with D tentatively TRBD1 (5 bases). The CDR3 length is 15 residues. Germline CDR1 and CDR2: KGHDR and SFDVKD. Between the trimmed V and J ends, which lost 3 bases and 1 base, there was a span of 9 bases. The CDR3 loop reads CATSDPRGAKNIQYF. As DNA, the CDR3 is TGTGCCACCAGTGATCCAAGGGGCGCCAAAAACATTCAGTACTTC.

This clonotype was seen a handful of times. J is TRBJ2-1 and V is TRBV11-3; tentative D call: TRBD2 (5 bases). V dropped 3 bases and J dropped 10 bases, with 13 bases sitting between them. Per germline, CDR1 SGHNT and CDR2 YENEEA. The CDR3 is 13 residues long. CDR3 in DNA: TGTGCCAGCAGCTTTTTAAGTAGAGGGGAGCAGTTCTTC. It encodes CASSFLSRGEQFF.

This clonotype was seen only a few times. J is TRBJ2-2 and V is TRBV15; D ambiguous. V shed 0 bases and J shed 6 bases, with 17 bases lying between them. Germline CDR1 LNHNV, CDR2 YYDKDF (reference sequence). The length of the CDR3 is 17 residues. The CDR3 is CATSRDFMVRGPGELFF. CDR3 coding DNA: TGTGCCACCAGCAGAGATTTCATGGTCCGAGGCCCCGGGGAGCTGTTTTTT.

Only a few counts were recorded for this clonotype. This sequence joins TRBV5-1 and TRBJ2-5; TRBD2 is a possible D gene (5 bases). This CDR3 comprises 14 residues. V lost 6 bases to trimming and J lost 1 base, with 13 bases between them. CDR1 and CDR2 from the germline V gene are SGHRS and YFSETQ. The CDR3 region is CASNLQRSQETQYF. The CDR3 DNA reads TGCGCCAGCAACCTACAGCGGAGCCAAGAGACCCAGTACTTC.

This clonotype was observed a handful of times. J is TRBJ1-1 and V is TRBV5-1; TRBD1 aligns across 7 bases. CDR1 is SGHRS, CDR2 YFSETQ, per germline. V was pared by 5 bases and J by 1 base, with 5 bases of the junction left unmatched. The CDR3 is 14 residues long. CDR3 sequence reads: CASSRTGTNTEAFF. Written as DNA, the CDR3 is TGCGCCAGCAGTAGGACAGGAACGAACACTGAAGCTTTCTTT.

The chain uses TRBV12-3 or TRBV12-4 and TRBJ2-3, with TRBD2 matching 10 bases. The CDR3 spans 12 residues. The J segment lost 15 bases and the V segment lost 6 bases, leaving 9 bases of the junction unmatched. The CDR3 here is CASSPGLAALYF. In DNA, the CDR3 is TGTGCCAGCAGCCCCGGACTAGCGGCTCTTTATTTT.

The chain uses TRBV6-2 or TRBV6-3 and TRBJ1-1, with 10 nucleotides matching TRBD1. The V and J ends lost 6 bases and 7 bases, in that order; junction bases with no gene match: 17. CDR3 size: 17 residues. Germline V CDR1 and CDR2: MNHEY, SVGEGT. As DNA, the CDR3 is TGTGCCAGCAGCGTAAGAATCGGGACAGGGGCTCCCTTTGAAGCTTTCTTT. Translating gives CASSVRIGTGAPFEAFF.

This clonotype has just a few counts. The V gene is TRBV5-5, the J gene TRBJ2-1, with D perhaps matching TRBD1 or TRBD2 (6 bases each). Trimming took off 4 bases at V and 6 bases at J, with 17 bases between the two ends. CDR1 SGHKS and CDR2 YYEKEE come from the germline V gene (reference sequence). The CDR3 is made up of 15 amino acids. The CDR3, as DNA: TGTGCCAGCAGCCGGGGGCGGGATAGGGGCAATGAGCAGTTCTTC. This codes for CASSRGRDRGNEQFF. The full variable domain, in which reference TRBV5-5 and TRBJ2-1 provide the parts outside the CDR3, is DAGVTQSPTHLIKTRGQQVTLRCSPISGHKSVSWYQQVLGQGPQFIFQYYEKEERGRGNFPDRFSARQFPNYSSELNVNALLLGDSALYLCASSRGRDRGNEQFFGPGTRLTVL.

V usage is TRBV13 and J usage is TRBJ2-2, with TRBD1 matching 10 bases. Per the germline V gene, CDR1 is PRHDT and CDR2 is FYEKMQ (reference sequence). The CDR3 runs to 15 residues. V gave up 4 bases and J gave up 4 bases; unmatched junction bases: 3. CDR3 in DNA: TGTGCCAGCAGCTCAGACAGGGGGCGCACCGGGGAGCTGTTTTTT. It specifies CASSSDRGRTGELFF.

This rearrangement joins TRBV12-3 or TRBV12-4 to TRBJ2-1, with 12 bases lining up with TRBD2. The length of the CDR3 is 15 residues. With 6 bases clipped from V and 6 bases from J, the junction kept 6 bases outside the gene matches. The CDR3 spells CASSLPSGRANEQFF. Written as DNA, the CDR3 is TGTGCCAGCAGCCTTCCTAGCGGGAGGGCCAATGAGCAGTTCTTC.

This clonotype turned up a few times. This chain joins TRBV18 and TRBJ2-1; 8 bases are a match to TRBD2. Per the germline V gene, CDR1 is KGHSH and CDR2 is LQKENI. CDR3 length equals 14 residues. Unmatched junction bases numbered 11, after V lost 8 bases and J lost 8 bases. In DNA, the CDR3 is TGTGCCAGCAGCAATTTTAGCGGGATCGATGAGCAGTTCTTC. It is translated as CASSNFSGIDEQFF.

In its sample, this clonotype was seen a few times. The V and J genes are TRBV5-1 and TRBJ2-5; D remains unclear. The CDR3 is 15 residues long. V lost 4 bases, J lost 4 bases, and 17 bases lay in between. Germline V lookup: CDR1 SGHRS, CDR2 YFSETQ. The CDR3 here is CASSPPPPRTETQYF. The DNA for the CDR3 is TGCGCCAGCAGCCCGCCCCCTCCCCGGACAGAGACCCAGTACTTC.

CDR3 DNA sequence: TGTGCCACCAGCAGAGATCGGTTTGGCCGGGAGGACACAGATACGCAGTATTTT. It is translated as CATSRDRFGREDTDTQYF. The chain carries TRBV15 and TRBJ2-3; 7 positions agree with TRBD2. The CDR3 has 18 residues. Trimming at V came to 0 bases and at J to 2 bases, leaving 11 bases not matched to a gene. The germline CDR1 and CDR2 sequences are LNHNV and YYDKDF (reference sequence).